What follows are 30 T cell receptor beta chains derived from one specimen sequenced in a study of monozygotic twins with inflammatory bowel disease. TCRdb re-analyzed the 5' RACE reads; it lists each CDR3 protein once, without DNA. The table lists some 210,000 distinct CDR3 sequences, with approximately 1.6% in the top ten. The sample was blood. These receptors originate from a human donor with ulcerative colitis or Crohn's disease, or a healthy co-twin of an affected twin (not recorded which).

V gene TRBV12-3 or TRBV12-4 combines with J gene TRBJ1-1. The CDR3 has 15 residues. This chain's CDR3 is CASRLLFGVNTEAFF.

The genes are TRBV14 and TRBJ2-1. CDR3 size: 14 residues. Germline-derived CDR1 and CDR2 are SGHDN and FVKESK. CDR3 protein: CASSQQPGSFQPFF.

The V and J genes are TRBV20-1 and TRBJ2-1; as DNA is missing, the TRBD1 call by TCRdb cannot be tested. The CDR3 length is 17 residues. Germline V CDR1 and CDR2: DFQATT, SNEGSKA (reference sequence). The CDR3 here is CSARAITVGRGKGIGIF.

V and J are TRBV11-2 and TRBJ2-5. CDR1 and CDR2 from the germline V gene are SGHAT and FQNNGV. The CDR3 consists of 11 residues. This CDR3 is CASSFEETQYF.

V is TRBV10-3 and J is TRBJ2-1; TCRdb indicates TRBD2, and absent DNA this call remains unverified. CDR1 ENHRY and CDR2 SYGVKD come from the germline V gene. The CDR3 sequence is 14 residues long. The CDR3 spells CAISEPGLGGEQFF.

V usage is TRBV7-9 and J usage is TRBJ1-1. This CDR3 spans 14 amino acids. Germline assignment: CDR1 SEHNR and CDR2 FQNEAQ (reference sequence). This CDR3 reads CASSFGELRTEAFF. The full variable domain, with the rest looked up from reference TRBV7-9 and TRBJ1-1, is DTGVSQNPRHKITKRGQNVTFRCDPISEHNRLYWYRQTLGQGPEFLTYFQNEAQLEKSRLLSDRFSAERPKGSFSTLEIQRTEQGDSAMYLCASSFGELRTEAFFGQGTRLTVV.

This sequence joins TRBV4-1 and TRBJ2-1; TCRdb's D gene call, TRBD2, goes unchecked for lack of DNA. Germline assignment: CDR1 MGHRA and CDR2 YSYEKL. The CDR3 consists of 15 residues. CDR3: CASSRRGAEPNEQFF.

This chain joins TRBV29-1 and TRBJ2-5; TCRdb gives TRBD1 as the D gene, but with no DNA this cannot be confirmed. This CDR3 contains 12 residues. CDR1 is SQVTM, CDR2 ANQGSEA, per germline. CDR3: CSVIRAQETQYF.

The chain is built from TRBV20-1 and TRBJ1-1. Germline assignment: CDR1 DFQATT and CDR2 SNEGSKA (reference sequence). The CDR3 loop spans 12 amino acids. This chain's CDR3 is CSARLVNTEAFF.

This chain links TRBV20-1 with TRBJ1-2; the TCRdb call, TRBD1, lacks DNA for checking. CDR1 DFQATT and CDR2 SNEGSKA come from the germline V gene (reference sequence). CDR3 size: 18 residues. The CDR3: CSARRLIRQGRIGDGYTF.

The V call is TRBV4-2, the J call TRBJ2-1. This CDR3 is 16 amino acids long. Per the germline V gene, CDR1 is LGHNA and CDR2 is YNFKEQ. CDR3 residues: CASSQARSGSYNEQFF.

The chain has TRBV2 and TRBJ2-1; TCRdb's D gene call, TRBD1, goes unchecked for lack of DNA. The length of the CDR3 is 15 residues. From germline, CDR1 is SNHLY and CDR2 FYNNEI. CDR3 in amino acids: CASSIGTFYVNEQFF.

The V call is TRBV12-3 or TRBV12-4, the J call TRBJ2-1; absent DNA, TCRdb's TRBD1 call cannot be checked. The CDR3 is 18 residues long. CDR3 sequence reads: CASSSGTGGAGSYNEQFF.

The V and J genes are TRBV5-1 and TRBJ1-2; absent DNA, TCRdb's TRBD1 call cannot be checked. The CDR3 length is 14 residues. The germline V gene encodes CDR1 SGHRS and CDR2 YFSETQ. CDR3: CASSSRGSNYGYTF.

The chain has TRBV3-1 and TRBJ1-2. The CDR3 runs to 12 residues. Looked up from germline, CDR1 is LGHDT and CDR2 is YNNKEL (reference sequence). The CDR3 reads CASSPDGFPLTF.

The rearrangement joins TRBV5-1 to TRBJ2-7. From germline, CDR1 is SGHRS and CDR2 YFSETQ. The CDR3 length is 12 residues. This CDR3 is CASREPWGEQYF.

CDR3 region: CASSLVKDSSGANVLTF. The rearrangement joins TRBV5-1 to TRBJ2-6. Looked up from germline, CDR1 is SGHRS and CDR2 is YFSETQ. The CDR3 loop spans 17 amino acids.

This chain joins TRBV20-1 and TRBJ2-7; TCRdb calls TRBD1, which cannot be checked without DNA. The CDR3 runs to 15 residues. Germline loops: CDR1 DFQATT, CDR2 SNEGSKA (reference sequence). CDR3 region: CSATSRTGFSYEQYF.

The CDR3 loop reads CASSYPSGGSDGYTF. The chain links TRBV6-5 to TRBJ1-2; TCRdb returns TRBD1, unconfirmable since there is no DNA. This CDR3 has 15 amino acids. Per germline, CDR1 MNHEY and CDR2 SVGAGI.

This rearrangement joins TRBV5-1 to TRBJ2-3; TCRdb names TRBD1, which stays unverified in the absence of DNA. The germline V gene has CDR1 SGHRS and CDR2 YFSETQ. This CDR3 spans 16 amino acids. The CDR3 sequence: CASSPTPGPSTDTQYF.

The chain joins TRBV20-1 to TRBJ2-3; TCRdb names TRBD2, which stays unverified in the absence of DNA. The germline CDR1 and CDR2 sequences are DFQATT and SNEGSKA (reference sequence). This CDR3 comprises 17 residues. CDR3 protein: CSAREPYAGGPTDTQYF.

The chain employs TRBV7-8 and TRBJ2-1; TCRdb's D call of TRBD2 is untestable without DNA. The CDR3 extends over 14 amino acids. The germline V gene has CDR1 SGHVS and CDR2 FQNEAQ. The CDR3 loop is CASSVSGARSEQFF.

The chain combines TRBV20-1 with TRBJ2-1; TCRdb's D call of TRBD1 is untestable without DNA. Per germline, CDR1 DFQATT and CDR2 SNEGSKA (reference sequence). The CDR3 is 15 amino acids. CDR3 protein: CSARDRRTGINEQFF.

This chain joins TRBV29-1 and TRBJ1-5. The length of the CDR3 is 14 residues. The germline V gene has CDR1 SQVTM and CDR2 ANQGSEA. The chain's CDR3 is CSVGGDGSNQPQHF. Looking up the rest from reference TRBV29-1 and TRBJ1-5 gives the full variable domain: SAVISQKPSRDICQRGTSLTIQCQVDSQVTMMFWYRQQPGQSLTLIATANQGSEATYESGFVIDKFPISRPNLTFSTLTVSNMSPEDSSIYLCSVGGDGSNQPQHFGDGTRLSIL.

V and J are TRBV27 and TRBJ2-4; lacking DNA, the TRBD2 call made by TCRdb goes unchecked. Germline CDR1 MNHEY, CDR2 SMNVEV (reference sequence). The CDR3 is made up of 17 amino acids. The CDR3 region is CASSLSVQRGAKNIQYF.

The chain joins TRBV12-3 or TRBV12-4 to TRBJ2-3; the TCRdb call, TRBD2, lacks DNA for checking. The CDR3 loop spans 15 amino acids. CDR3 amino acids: CASSLRGLGTDTQYF.

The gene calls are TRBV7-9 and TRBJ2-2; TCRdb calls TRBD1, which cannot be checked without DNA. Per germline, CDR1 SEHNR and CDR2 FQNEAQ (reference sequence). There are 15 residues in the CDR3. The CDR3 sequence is CASGFVQGSAGELFF.

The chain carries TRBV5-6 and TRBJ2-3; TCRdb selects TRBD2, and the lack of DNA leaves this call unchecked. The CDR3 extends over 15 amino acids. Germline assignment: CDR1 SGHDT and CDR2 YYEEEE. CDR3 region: CASSKLAGNTDTQYF.

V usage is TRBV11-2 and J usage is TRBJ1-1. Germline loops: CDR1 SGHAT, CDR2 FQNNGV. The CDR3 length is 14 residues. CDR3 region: CASRYGSSRTEAFF.

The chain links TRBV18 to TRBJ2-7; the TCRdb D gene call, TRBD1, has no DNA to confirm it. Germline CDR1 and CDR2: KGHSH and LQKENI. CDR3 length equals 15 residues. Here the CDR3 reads CASSPPDRSIYEQYF.